The rows below give T cell receptor beta chains drawn from one sample of a study of control samples from healthy donors and cancer patients. Sequencing was performed with immunoSEQ multiplex PCR; in TCRdb, only in-frame clones are kept and a portion is missing. The sample lists tens of thousands of clones, roughly 90% occurring once. Sample: PBMCs. The receptors stem from a woman aged 60 to 75 with head and neck cancer. Each CDR3 is given with its conserved first and last residue. The order of the fields is J gene, clone size, D gene, V gene, CDR3 DNA, CDR3 protein. A D gene is named only where the DNA matches it firmly. The listing skips clone size in some rows; elsewhere it reads once, few, many or a size class.

J: TRBJ2-3
size: .
D: TRBD2
V: TRBV10-3
DNA: TGTGCCATCAGCGCCGGGACTAGCGAAAATACGCAGTATTTT
CDR3: CAISAGTSENTQYF

J: TRBJ1-2
size: .
D: .
V: TRBV6-5
DNA: TGTGCCAGCAGTTCCGCAGGGGACTATGGCTACACCTTC
CDR3: CASSSAGDYGYTF

J: TRBJ2-6
size: .
D: .
V: TRBV19
DNA: TGTGCCACCATTAGCGGCCGCTCTGGGGCCAACGTCCTGACTTTC
CDR3: CATISGRSGANVLTF

J: TRBJ2-1
size: .
D: .
V: TRBV30
DNA: TGTGCCTGGAGTGTATCCCCTAGTTTGCAGTTCTTC
CDR3: CAWSVSPSLQFF

J: TRBJ1-5
size: few
D: .
V: TRBV9
DNA: TGTGCCAGCAGCGTAGGCGCAGGGAGTCTGACCCAGCATTTT
CDR3: CASSVGAGSLTQHF

J: TRBJ1-1
size: .
D: .
V: TRBV5-1
DNA: TGCGCCAGCACTATGGCGGGCCACACTGAAGCTTTCTTT
CDR3: CASTMAGHTEAFF

J: TRBJ1-4
size: .
D: .
V: TRBV29-1
DNA: TGCAGCGTGGGGCCCGGCGGACCTACTATTTTT
CDR3: CSVGPGGPTIF

J: TRBJ2-1
size: .
D: .
V: TRBV18
DNA: TGTGCCAGCTCACCTCTAGGTACCGCCTCCTACAATGAGCAGTTCTTC
CDR3: CASSPLGTASYNEQFF

J: TRBJ2-7
size: .
D: .
V: TRBV19
DNA: TGTGCCAGTAACGGGGGAGGCTACGAGCAGTACTTC
CDR3: CASNGGGYEQYF

J: TRBJ2-5
size: .
D: .
V: TRBV28
DNA: TGTGCCAGCAGTTTACCCCTCTTCAGCTCGACCCAGTACTTC
CDR3: CASSLPLFSSTQYF

J: TRBJ2-2
size: .
D: .
V: TRBV5-6
DNA: TGTGCCAGCAGCCCCACGCTTAGCACCGGGGAGCTGTTTTTT
CDR3: CASSPTLSTGELFF

J: TRBJ2-7
size: few
D: .
V: TRBV20-1
DNA: TGCAGTGCCCCAAGCCCCTACGAGCAGTACTTC
CDR3: CSAPSPYEQYF

J: TRBJ2-5
size: .
D: .
V: TRBV18
DNA: TGTGCCAGCTCACGAGGTAGCGGCAACCAAGAGACCCAGTACTTC
CDR3: CASSRGSGNQETQYF

J: TRBJ2-1
size: .
D: TRBD2
V: TRBV7-8
DNA: TGTGCCAGCAACCCACTAGCGGGAGGGCCAAATGAGCAGTTCTTC
CDR3: CASNPLAGGPNEQFF

J: TRBJ1-2
size: .
D: .
V: TRBV5-1
DNA: TGCGCCAGCAGCTTGGAATTATCGTCTGGGGGGGGTGCTGGCTACACCTTC
CDR3: CASSLELSSGGGAGYTF

J: TRBJ1-2
size: .
D: .
V: TRBV10-2
DNA: TGCGCCAGCAGGAGGGATCGGGGGCCACGCTATGGCTACACCTTC
CDR3: CASRRDRGPRYGYTF

J: TRBJ2-3
size: once
D: .
V: TRBV6-4
DNA: TGTGCCAGCAGTGACGAAGGGCTGACAGATACGCAGTATTTT
CDR3: CASSDEGLTDTQYF

J: TRBJ2-7
size: .
D: .
V: TRBV6-5
DNA: TGTGCCAGCAGTTCGCAGGGTTCCCACTACGAGCAGTACTTC
CDR3: CASSSQGSHYEQYF

J: TRBJ2-2
size: .
D: TRBD2
V: TRBV18
DNA: TGTGCCAGCTCACCCGCGGGTCTAGCGGGAAGGGAGCTGTTTTTT
CDR3: CASSPAGLAGRELFF

J: TRBJ2-7
size: .
D: .
V: TRBV11-2
DNA: TGTGCCAGCAGCTTTGGTTCTAGTCGCTTGCTTACCTACGAGCAGTACTTC
CDR3: CASSFGSSRLLTYEQYF

J: TRBJ2-1
size: .
D: .
V: TRBV10-3
DNA: TGTGCCATCAGTGAGAGTGGCGGGTCATACAATGAGCAGTTCTTC
CDR3: CAISESGGSYNEQFF

J: TRBJ2-7
size: .
D: .
V: TRBV11-3
DNA: TGTGCCAGCAGCTTAGGGTCGGGGGAAACCTACGAGCAGTACTTC
CDR3: CASSLGSGETYEQYF

J: TRBJ1-4
size: .
D: .
V: TRBV27
DNA: TGTGCCAGCAGGGCACTCGGGGGCCGGGGGAGCGAAAAACTGTTTTTT
CDR3: CASRALGGRGSEKLFF

J: TRBJ2-3
size: once
D: TRBD1
V: TRBV19
DNA: TGTGCCAGCTCAAGGGCCGGGACAGGGATCGGGACAGATACGCAGTATTTT
CDR3: CASSRAGTGIGTDTQYF

J: TRBJ1-1
size: .
D: .
V: TRBV7-2
DNA: TGTGCCAGCAGCTTAGTTGGGGGACTCAACACTGAAGCTTTCTTT
CDR3: CASSLVGGLNTEAFF

J: TRBJ2-2
size: .
D: .
V: TRBV7-2
DNA: TGTGCCAGCAGAAAAAACAGCTTCACCGGGGAGCTGTTTTTT
CDR3: CASRKNSFTGELFF

J: TRBJ2-2
size: .
D: .
V: TRBV11-2
DNA: TGTGCCAGCAGCTTAGACGGGAACAGGGACGAACACCGGGGAGCTGTTTTT
CDR3: CASSLDGNRDEHRGAVF

J: TRBJ2-7
size: few
D: TRBD1
V: TRBV5-5
DNA: TGTGCCAGCAGCTTGACAGGGGGCTTTTACGAGCAGTACTTC
CDR3: CASSLTGGFYEQYF

J: TRBJ1-4
size: .
D: .
V: TRBV21-1
DNA: TGTGCCAGCAGCAAAGCCAGTCTGACAGCAACTAATGAAAAACTGTTTTTT
CDR3: CASSKASLTATNEKLFF

J: TRBJ2-3
size: .
D: .
V: TRBV11-2
DNA: TGTGCCAGCACCTACCGGGGGCGGGAGTCAGATACGCAGTATTTT
CDR3: CASTYRGRESDTQYF

J: TRBJ1-4
size: few
D: .
V: TRBV4-1
DNA: TGCGCCAGCAGCCCACCGGCAGGGAGGTACGAAAAACTGTTTTTT
CDR3: CASSPPAGRYEKLFF

J: TRBJ2-2
size: .
D: .
V: TRBV7-2
DNA: TGTGCCAGCAGCTTTAGGAGACCTCGGAACACCGGGGAGCTGTTTTTT
CDR3: CASSFRRPRNTGELFF

J: TRBJ2-7
size: .
D: TRBD2
V: TRBV9
DNA: TGTGCCAGCAGCGTAGATGGTGGGACTACCCTCGGGGAGCAGTACTTC
CDR3: CASSVDGGTTLGEQYF

J: TRBJ2-1
size: .
D: TRBD2
V: TRBV6-5
DNA: TGTGCCAGCAACCCGGGACTAGCGGTTACCAATGAGCAGTTCTTC
CDR3: CASNPGLAVTNEQFF

J: TRBJ2-3
size: .
D: .
V: TRBV5-8
DNA: TGTGCCACCGAGAGACAGGGCACAGATACGCAGTATTTT
CDR3: CATERQGTDTQYF

J: TRBJ2-2
size: .
D: TRBD2
V: TRBV9
DNA: TGTGCCAGCAGCGTAGGCACTAGCGGCCGGACCGGGGAGCTGTTTTTT
CDR3: CASSVGTSGRTGELFF

J: TRBJ2-7
size: .
D: TRBD2
V: TRBV28
DNA: TGTGCCAGCAGTTTATACGGGAGGGTAACCTACGAGCAGTACTTC
CDR3: CASSLYGRVTYEQYF

J: TRBJ1-5
size: .
D: .
V: TRBV7-2
DNA: TGTGCCAGCAGCTTCACCCAGGGTCCGCAGCCCCAGCATTTT
CDR3: CASSFTQGPQPQHF

J: TRBJ2-7
size: .
D: .
V: TRBV4-1
DNA: TGCGCCAGCAGCCAATTCGTGGCGAAGAACCACGAGCAGTACTTC
CDR3: CASSQFVAKNHEQYF

J: TRBJ1-2
size: .
D: TRBD1
V: TRBV18
DNA: TGTGCCAGCTCCCCGGGACAGATTAACTATGGCTACACCTTC
CDR3: CASSPGQINYGYTF

J: TRBJ1-5
size: .
D: .
V: TRBV30
DNA: TGTGCCTGGAGTGTAGGGGACCAAAATCAGCCCCAGCATTTT
CDR3: CAWSVGDQNQPQHF

J: TRBJ2-7
size: .
D: .
V: TRBV5-4
DNA: TGTGCCAGCAGTTACTGGCAGGGAGGCGAGCAGTACTTC
CDR3: CASSYWQGGEQYF

J: TRBJ2-7
size: .
D: .
V: TRBV7-9
DNA: TGTGCCAGCAGCCCGACAGCATCCCACGAGCAGTACTTC
CDR3: CASSPTASHEQYF

J: TRBJ2-1
size: .
D: .
V: TRBV24-1
DNA: TGTGCCACCAGTGATTTTGGTACTAGTTCCTACAATGAGCAGTTCTTC
CDR3: CATSDFGTSSYNEQFF

J: TRBJ2-7
size: .
D: .
V: TRBV11-2
DNA: TGTGCCAGCAGCTTAGTAGTGTCAGGGCCCTACGAGCAGTACTTC
CDR3: CASSLVVSGPYEQYF

J: TRBJ2-5
size: .
D: .
V: TRBV5-1
DNA: TGCGCCAGCAGCATGATAGGGGAGACCCAGTACTTC
CDR3: CASSMIGETQYF

J: TRBJ2-1
size: .
D: .
V: TRBV20-1
DNA: TGCAGTGCTAGAGTGGTTGATGAGCAGTTCTTC
CDR3: CSARVVDEQFF

J: TRBJ1-5
size: .
D: .
V: TRBV28
DNA: TGTGCCAGCGCCCTCGGACTTAGCAATCAGCCCCAGCATTTT
CDR3: CASALGLSNQPQHF

J: TRBJ1-5
size: .
D: TRBD1
V: TRBV3-1/TRBV3-2
DNA: TGTGCCAGCAGCCAGGGACAGAGCAATCAGCCCCAGCATTTT
CDR3: CASSQGQSNQPQHF

J: TRBJ2-1
size: .
D: .
V: TRBV11-2
DNA: TGTGCCAGCGGTATCGGTCAGCGGAACCACAATGAGCAGTTCTTC
CDR3: CASGIGQRNHNEQFF